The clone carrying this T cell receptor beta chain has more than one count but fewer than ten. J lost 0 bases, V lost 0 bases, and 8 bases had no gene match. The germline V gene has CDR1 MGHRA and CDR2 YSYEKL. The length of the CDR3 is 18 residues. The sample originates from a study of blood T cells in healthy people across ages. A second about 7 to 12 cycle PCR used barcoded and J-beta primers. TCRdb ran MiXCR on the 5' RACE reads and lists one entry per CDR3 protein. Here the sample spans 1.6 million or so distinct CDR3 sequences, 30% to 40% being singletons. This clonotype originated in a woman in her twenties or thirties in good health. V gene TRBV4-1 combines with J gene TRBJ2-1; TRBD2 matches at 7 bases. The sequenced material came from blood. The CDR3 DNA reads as TGCGCCAGCAGCCAAGATCTACTAGCGCGAAGCTCCTACAATGAGCAGTTCTTC. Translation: CASSQDLLARSSYNEQFF.